This T cell receptor (beta chain) was retrieved from a study of a mutant IDH1 vaccine in newly diagnosed glioma. Study in general: Previous care, which was radiotherapy, temozolomide, or both, most often involved both.

V gave up 3 bases and J gave up 0 bases, with 5 bases separating them. Germline-derived CDR1 and CDR2 are ENHRY and SYGVKD. The CDR3 spans 14 residues. For this clone: As yet, its antigen is unknown. Other nucleotide sequences from this sample produce the same CDR3.

Time point specified: week 47, end of study. Topical imiquimod was applied with each vaccine dose, which held 300 ug of mutant IDH1 20-mer peptide. Some clones are missing from TCRdb's copy, which holds only in-frame ones; the method was immunoSEQ multiplex PCR. The table includes under 60,000 clones, 70% to 85% detected once. This chain connects TRBV10-3 to TRBJ2-2; D not resolved. This clonotype was obtained from a woman between 40 and 55 years old with glioma. Some clones in this sample may be carry-over from other donors' samples. The sequences come from PBMCs, collected from a glioma patient whose treatment included an IDH1 peptide vaccine. The CDR3 region has the DNA TGTGCCATCAGTGATCCGGCGAACACCGGGGAGCTGTTTTTT. This sequence encodes CAISDPANTGELFF.